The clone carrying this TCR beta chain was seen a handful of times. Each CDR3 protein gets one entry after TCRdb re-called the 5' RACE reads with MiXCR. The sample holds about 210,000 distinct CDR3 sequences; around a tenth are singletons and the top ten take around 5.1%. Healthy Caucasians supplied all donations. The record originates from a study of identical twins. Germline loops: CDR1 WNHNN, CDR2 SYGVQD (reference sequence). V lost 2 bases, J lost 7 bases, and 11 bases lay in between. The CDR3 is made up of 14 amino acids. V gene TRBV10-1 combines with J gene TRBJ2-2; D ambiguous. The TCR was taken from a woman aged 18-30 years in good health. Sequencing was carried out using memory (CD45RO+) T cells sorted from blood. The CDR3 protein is CASSERLANGELFF. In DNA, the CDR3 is TGCGCCAGCAGTGAGAGACTCGCGAACGGGGAGCTGTTTTTT.